These 2 T cell receptor beta chains were sequenced from one sample in a study of PD-1 and CTLA-4 blockade in melanoma. TCRdb keeps only in-frame clones here, not all; method: immunoSEQ multiplex PCR. The data hold 15,000 to 20,000 clones, with about 73% observed a single time. The source material was CD8+ T cells from peripheral blood, sampled from a patient given anti-PD-1 treatment. The receptors were gathered from a human donor with melanoma.

This clone was seen just once. This chain uses TRBV4-1 with TRBJ1-1; D is perhaps TRBD1 (5 bases). Germline lookup yields CDR1 MGHRA and CDR2 YSYEKL. The V and J ends lost 4 bases and 1 base respectively, with 13 bases between them. The CDR3 is 15 amino acids. The CDR3 loop is CASSPLEGTNTEAFF. The CDR3 DNA reads as TGCGCCAGCAGCCCCCTGGAAGGGACGAACACTGAAGCTTTCTTT.

In its sample, this clone is medium-sized. This chain joins TRBV6-2 or TRBV6-3 and TRBJ2-7; D uncertain. The CDR3 is 17 residues long. Germline CDR1 and CDR2: MNHEY and SVGEGT. Trimming removed 2 bases from V and 2 bases from J, with 19 bases in between. CDR3 residues: CASSYDPPQMKPYEQYF. CDR3 nucleotide sequence: TGTGCCAGCAGTTACGACCCACCGCAGATGAAGCCCTACGAGCAGTACTTC.